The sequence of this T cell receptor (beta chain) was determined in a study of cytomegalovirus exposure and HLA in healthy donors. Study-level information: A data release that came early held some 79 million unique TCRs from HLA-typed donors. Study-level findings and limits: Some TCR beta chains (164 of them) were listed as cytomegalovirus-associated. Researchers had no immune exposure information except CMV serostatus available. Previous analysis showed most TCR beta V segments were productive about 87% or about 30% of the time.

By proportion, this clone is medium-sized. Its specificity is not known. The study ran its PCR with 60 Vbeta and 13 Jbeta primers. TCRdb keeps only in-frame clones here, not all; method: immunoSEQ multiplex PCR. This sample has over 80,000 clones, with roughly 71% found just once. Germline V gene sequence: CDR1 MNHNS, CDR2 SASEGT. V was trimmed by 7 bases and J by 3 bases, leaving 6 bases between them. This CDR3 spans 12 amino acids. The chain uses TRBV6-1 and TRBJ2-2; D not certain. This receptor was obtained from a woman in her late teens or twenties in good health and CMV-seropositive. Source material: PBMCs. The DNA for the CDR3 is TGTGCCAGCATACGGGACACCGGGGAGCTGTTTTTT. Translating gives CASIRDTGELFF.